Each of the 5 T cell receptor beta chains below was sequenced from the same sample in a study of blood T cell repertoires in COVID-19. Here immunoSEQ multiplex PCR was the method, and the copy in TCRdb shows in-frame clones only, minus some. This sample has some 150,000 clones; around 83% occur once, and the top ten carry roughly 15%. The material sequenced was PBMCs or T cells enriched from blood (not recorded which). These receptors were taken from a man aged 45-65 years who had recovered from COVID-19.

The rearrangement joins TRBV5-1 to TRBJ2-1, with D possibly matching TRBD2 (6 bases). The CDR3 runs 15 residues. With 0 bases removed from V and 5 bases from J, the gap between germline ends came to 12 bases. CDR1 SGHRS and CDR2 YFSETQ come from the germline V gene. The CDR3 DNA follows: TGCGCCAGCAGCTTGGCCGGGGGTTATAACAATGAGCAGTTCTTC. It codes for CASSLAGGYNNEQFF.

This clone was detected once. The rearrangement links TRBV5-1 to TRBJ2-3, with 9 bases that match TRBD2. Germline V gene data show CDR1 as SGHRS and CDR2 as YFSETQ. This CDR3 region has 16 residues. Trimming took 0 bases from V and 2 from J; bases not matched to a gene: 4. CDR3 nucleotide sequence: TGCGCCAGCAGCTTGGTTGCGGGGGGGATCACAGATACGCAGTATTTT. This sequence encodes CASSLVAGGITDTQYF.

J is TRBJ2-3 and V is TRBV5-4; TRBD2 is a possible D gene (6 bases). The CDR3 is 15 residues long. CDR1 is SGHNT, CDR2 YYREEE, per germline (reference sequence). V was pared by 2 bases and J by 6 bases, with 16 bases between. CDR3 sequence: CASSFGAGSYDTQYF. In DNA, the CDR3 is TGTGCCAGCAGCTTCGGCGCGGGGTCATACGATACGCAGTATTTT.

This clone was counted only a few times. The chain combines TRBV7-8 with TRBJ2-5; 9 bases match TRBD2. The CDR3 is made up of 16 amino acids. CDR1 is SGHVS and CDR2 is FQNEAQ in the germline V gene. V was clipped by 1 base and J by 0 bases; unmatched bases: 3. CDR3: CASSLEVAGDQETQYF. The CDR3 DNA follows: TGTGCCAGCAGCTTAGAAGTAGCGGGGGACCAAGAGACCCAGTACTTC.

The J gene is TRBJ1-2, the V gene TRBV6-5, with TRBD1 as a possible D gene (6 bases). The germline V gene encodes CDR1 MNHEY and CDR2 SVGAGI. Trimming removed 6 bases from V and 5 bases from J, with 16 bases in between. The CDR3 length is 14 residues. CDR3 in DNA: TGTGCCAGCAGGCCCCTCACAGGGAAGTATGGCTACACCTTC. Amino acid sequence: CASRPLTGKYGYTF.